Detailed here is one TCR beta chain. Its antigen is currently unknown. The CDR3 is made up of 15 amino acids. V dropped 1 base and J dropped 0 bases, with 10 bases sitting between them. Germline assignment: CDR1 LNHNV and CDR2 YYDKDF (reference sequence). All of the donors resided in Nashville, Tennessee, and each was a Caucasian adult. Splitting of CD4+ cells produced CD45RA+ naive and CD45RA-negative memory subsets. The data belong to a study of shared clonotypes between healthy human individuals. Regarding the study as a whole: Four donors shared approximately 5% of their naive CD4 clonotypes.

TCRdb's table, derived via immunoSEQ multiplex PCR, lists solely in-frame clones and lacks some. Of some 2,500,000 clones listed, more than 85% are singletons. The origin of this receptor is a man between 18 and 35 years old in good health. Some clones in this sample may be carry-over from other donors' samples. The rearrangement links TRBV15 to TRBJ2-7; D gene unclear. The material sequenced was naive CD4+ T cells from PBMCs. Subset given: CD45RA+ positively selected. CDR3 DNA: TGTGCCACCAGCAGAGCAGGAATCATCTCCTACGAGCAGTACTTC. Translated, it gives CATSRAGIISYEQYF.